This T cell receptor (beta chain) was sequenced for a study of blood T cell repertoires in COVID-19. Study-wide background: COVID-19 samples collected from the United States, Italy and Spain covered acute and convalescent phases. From T cells, B-cell-depleted T cells, or PBMCs came the material, which was cDNA or gDNA.

The J segment lost 7 bases and the V segment lost 2 bases, leaving 4 bases of the junction unmatched. Germline V gene lookup returns CDR1 MNHEY and CDR2 SMNVEV (reference sequence). This CDR3 contains 14 residues. Per the original methods: How many nucleated cells were present was estimated from reference gene primer amplification. This table comes from immunoSEQ multiplex PCR, and its TCRdb copy is limited to in-frame clones, with some not included. For V, J and clone size, that table is used; D and trimming come from the DNA. The sample includes about 55,000 clones, about nine tenths of them seen just once.

This chain connects TRBV27 to TRBJ2-1; 8 nucleotides agree with TRBD1. The source material was peripheral blood. The receptor was isolated from a man aged 60 to 69 with active COVID-19. CDR3 loop: CASSLETGVNEQFF. CDR3 in DNA: TGTGCCAGCAGTTTAGAGACAGGGGTTAATGAGCAGTTCTTC.